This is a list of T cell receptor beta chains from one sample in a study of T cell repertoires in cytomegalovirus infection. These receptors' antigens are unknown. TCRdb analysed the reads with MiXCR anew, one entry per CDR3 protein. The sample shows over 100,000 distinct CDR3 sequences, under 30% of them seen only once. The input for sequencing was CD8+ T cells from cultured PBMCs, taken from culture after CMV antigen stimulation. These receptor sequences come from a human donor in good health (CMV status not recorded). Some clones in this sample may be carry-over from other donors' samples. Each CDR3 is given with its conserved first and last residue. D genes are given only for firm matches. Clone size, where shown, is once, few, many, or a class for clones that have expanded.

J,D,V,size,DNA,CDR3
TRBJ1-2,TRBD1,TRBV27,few,TGTGCCAGCAGTGGACAGGTCGGCGACTATGGCTACACCTTC,CASSGQVGDYGYTF
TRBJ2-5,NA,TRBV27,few,TGTGCCAGCAGTCCCACCGACAGCTCTGGAAGGGAGACCCAGTACTTC,CASSPTDSSGRETQYF
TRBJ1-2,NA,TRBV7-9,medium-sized,TGTGCCAGCAGCTCCATTGACGGCGACAACTATGGCTACACCTTC,CASSSIDGDNYGYTF
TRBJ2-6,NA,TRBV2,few,TGTGCCAGCACCCCACCTCTGGGGGTGAGCTCTGGGGCCAACGTCCTGACTTTC,CASTPPLGVSSGANVLTF
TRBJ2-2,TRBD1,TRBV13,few,TGTGCCAGCAGCTTAGGGGGACAGGGCTACACCGGGGAGCTGTTTTTT,CASSLGGQGYTGELFF
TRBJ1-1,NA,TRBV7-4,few,TGTGCCAGCAGCGAGGGCGTAAACGCTGAAGCTTTCTTT,CASSEGVNAEAFF
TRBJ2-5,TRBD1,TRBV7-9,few,TGTGCCAGCAGCTTAGTTGCTATTCGGACAGGGGAAGAGACCCAGTACTTC,CASSLVAIRTGEETQYF
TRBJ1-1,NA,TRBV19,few,TGTGCCAGTGATGATACAGGACGCACTGAAGCTTTCTTT,CASDDTGRTEAFF
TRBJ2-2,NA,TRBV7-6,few,TGTGCCAGCAGCTTAGCGTCCAGGGCAAACACCGGGGAGCTGTTTTTT,CASSLASRANTGELFF
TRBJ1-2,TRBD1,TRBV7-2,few,TGTGCCAGCAGCTTAGCAACAGGGGAATGGTACTATGGCTACACCTTC,CASSLATGEWYYGYTF
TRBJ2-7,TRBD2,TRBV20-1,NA,TGCAGTGCTCCCGAACCGACTAGCGGGCAGGACGAGCAGTACTTC,CSAPEPTSGQDEQYF
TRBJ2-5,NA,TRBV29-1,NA,TGCAGCGTTGATACCCGTAGAGAGACCCAGTACTTC,CSVDTRRETQYF
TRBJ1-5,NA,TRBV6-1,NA,TGTGCCAGCAAACCGGGACCGGGTCAGCCCCAGCATTTT,CASKPGPGQPQHF
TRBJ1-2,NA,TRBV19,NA,TGTGCCAGTAGTCCAACAGGGAACGGCTACACCTTC,CASSPTGNGYTF
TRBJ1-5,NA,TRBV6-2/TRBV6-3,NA,TGTGCCAGACCTTGGACGTATAGCAATCAGCCCCAGCATTTT,CARPWTYSNQPQHF
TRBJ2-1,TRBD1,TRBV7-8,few,TGTGCCAGCAGCTTAGAGACAGGGGGCTACAATGAGCAGTTCTTC,CASSLETGGYNEQFF
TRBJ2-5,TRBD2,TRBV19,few,TGTGCCAGTAGTATAGAGTTCGGGAGTAGCGGGGAAGAGACCCAGTACTTC,CASSIEFGSSGEETQYF
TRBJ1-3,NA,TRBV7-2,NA,TGTGCCAGCAGCTTGGGGGCAGATGGAAACACCATATATTTT,CASSLGADGNTIYF
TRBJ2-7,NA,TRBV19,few,TGTGCCTCAAGCCCCGGACGGGCTCCATCCTACGAGCAGTACTTC,CASSPGRAPSYEQYF
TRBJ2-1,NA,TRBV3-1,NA,TGTGCCAGCAGCCAGTTAGGACCCTACAATGAGCAGTTCTTC,CASSQLGPYNEQFF
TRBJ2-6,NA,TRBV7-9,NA,TGTGCCAGCAGCTCCCCTTTGAGTCCTGGGGCCAACGTCCTGACTTTC,CASSSPLSPGANVLTF
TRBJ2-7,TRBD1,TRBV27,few,TGTGCCAGCAGTGGCCGGGACAGCACCGCCGAGCAGTACTTC,CASSGRDSTAEQYF
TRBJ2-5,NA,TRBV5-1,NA,TGCGCCAGCAGCTTAGACAAAGAGACCCAGTACTTC,CASSLDKETQYF
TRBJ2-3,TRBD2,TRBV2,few,TGTGCCAGCAGTGAGGGCGGGGGGCCCACAGATACGCAGTATTTT,CASSEGGGPTDTQYF
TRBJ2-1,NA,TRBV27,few,TGTGCCAGCAGTTTTGGGCTAGCGTTCGTGCAGTTCTTC,CASSFGLAFVQFF
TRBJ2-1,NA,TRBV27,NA,TGTGCCAGCAGTTCTGAAGGATACAATGAGCAGTTCTTC,CASSSEGYNEQFF
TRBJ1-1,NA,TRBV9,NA,TGTGCCAGCAGCGCCGGACATCTGAACACTGAAGCTTTCTTT,CASSAGHLNTEAFF
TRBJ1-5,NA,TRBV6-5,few,TGTGCCAGCAGTGAGGGTTGGTCGGGTCAGCCCCAGCATTTT,CASSEGWSGQPQHF
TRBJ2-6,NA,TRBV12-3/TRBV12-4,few,TGTGCCAGCAGTTTGGATATACACCAAAAGGATGCAGCCTCTGGGGCCAACGTCCTGACTTTC,CASSLDIHQKDAASGANVLTF
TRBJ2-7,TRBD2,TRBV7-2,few,TGTGCCAGCAGCTTATCCGCCGGGACTAGCGGGGGGGAAGACGAGCAGTACTTC,CASSLSAGTSGGEDEQYF
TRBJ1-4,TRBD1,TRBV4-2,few,TGTGCCAGCAGCCAAGCTACGACAGGGCTTAATGAAAAACTGTTTTTT,CASSQATTGLNEKLFF
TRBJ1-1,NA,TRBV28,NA,TGTGCCAGCAGTTTATCCCATTTGAACACTGAAGCTTTCTTT,CASSLSHLNTEAFF
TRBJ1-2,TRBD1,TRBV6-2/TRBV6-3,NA,TGTGCCAGCAACCAGGACAGGACGGATGGCTACACCTTC,CASNQDRTDGYTF
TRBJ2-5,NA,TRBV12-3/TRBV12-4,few,TGTGCCAGCAGTTTAGTGACTAGCCAAGAGACCCAGTACTTC,CASSLVTSQETQYF
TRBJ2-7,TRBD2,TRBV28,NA,TGTGCCAGCAAACTAGCGGGAGCCTACGAGCAGTACTTC,CASKLAGAYEQYF
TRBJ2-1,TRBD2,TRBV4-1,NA,TGCGCCAGCAGCCAAGATGGGCCTAGCGGGGGGAGATATGAGCAGTTCTTC,CASSQDGPSGGRYEQFF
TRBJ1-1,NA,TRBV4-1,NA,TGCGCCAGCAGCCAAGAATGGCCGAACACTGAAGCTTTCTTT,CASSQEWPNTEAFF
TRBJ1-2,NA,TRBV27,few,TGTGCCACCTTAGATGACTCCCACTATGGCTACACCTTC,CATLDDSHYGYTF
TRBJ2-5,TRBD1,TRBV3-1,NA,TGTGCCAGCAGCCAAGATCGGGCAGGGGGCAGGGAGACCCAGTACTTC,CASSQDRAGGRETQYF
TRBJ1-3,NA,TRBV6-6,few,TGTGCCAGCGGGACACCCCTCTCTGGAAACACCATATATTTT,CASGTPLSGNTIYF
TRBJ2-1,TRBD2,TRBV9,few,TGTGCCAGCAGCCCCAGCGGGGGGGCGGTCAGCTCCTACAATGAGCAGTTCTTC,CASSPSGGAVSSYNEQFF
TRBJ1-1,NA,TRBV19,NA,TGTGCCAGTTGCCCCCGGCGTACGGCCCCTGAAGCTTTCTTT,CASCPRRTAPEAFF
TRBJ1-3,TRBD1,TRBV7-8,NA,TGTGCCGTAGTACCCGGGACAGCTGGTGCTGGAACCACCATATATTTT,CAVVPGTAGAGTTIYF
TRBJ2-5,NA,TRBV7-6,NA,TGTGCCAGCAGCCTCTCAACTCAAGAGACCCAGTACTTC,CASSLSTQETQYF
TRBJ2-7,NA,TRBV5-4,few,TGTGCCAGCAGCTTGTCTTTAGGGGGAAGCACCTACGAGCAGTACTTC,CASSLSLGGSTYEQYF
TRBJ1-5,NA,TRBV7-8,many,TGTGCCAGCAGCTCACACAAAGACGGGCCCCTCAATCAGCCCCAGCATTTT,CASSSHKDGPLNQPQHF
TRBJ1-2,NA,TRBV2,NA,TGTGCCACCACAGGTCAGGACCGATTATACTATGGCTACACCTTC,CATTGQDRLYYGYTF
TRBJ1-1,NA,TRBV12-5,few,TGTGCTAGTGGTTTAGGCCATGAAGCTTTCTTT,CASGLGHEAFF
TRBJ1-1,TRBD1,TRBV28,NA,TGTGCCAGCAGTTTCACTAAGGGACAGGGAGACACTGAAGCTTTCTTT,CASSFTKGQGDTEAFF
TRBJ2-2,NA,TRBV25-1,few,TGTGCCAGCAGTGAAGGGGGATTCGGGGGGAACACCGGGGAGCTGTTTTTT,CASSEGGFGGNTGELFF
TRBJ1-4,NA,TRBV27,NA,TGTGCCAGCAGTCCCAGGGGATTGGAGAATAATGAAAAACTGTTTTTT,CASSPRGLENNEKLFF
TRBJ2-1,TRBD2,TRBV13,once,TGTGCCAGCAGCTTACGGGGGGGCTTCAACAATCAGCAGTTCTTC,CASSLRGGFNNQQFF
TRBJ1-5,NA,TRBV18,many,TGTGCCAGCTCACGGACAGAGTATAGCAATCAGCCCCAGCATTTT,CASSRTEYSNQPQHF
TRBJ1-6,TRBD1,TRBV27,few,TGTGCCAGCACCAAAACAGGGGGGGGTTCACCCCTCCACTTT,CASTKTGGGSPLHF
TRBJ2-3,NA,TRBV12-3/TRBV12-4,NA,TGTGCCAGCAGCCGCCCCCAGGGGGGTATAGATACGCAGTATTTT,CASSRPQGGIDTQYF
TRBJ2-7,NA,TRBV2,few,TGTGCCAGCAGTGAAATTGGCGGGACAGTTTCCTACGAGCAGTACTTC,CASSEIGGTVSYEQYF
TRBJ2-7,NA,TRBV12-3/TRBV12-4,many,TGTGCCAGCAGTCCTCGGACTCGTCTTTACGAGCAGTACTTC,CASSPRTRLYEQYF
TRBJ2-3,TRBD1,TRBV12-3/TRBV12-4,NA,TGTGCCAGCACACATCGGGACAGGGTGTTCGGAGATACGCAGTATTTT,CASTHRDRVFGDTQYF